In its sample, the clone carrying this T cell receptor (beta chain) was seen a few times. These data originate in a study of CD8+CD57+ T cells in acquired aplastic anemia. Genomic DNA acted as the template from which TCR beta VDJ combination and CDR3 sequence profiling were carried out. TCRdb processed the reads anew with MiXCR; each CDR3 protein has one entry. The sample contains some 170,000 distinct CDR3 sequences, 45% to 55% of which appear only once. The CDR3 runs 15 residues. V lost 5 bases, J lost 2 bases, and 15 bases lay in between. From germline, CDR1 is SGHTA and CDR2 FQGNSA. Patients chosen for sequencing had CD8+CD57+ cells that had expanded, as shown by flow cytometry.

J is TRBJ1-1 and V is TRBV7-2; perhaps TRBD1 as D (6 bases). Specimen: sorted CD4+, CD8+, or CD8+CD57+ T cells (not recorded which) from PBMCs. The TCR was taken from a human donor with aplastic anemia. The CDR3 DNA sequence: TGTGCCAGCAGCACCCGAGGGGGACGTAACACTGAAGCTTTCTTT. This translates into CASSTRGGRNTEAFF.